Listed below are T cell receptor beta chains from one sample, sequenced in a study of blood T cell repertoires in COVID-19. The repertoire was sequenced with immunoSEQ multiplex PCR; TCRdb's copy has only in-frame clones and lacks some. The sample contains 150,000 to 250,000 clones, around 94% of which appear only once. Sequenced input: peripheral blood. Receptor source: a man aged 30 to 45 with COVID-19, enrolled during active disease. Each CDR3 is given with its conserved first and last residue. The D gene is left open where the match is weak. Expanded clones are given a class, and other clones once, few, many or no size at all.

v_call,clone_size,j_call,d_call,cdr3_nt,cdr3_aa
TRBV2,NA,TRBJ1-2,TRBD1,TGTGCCAGCAGTGTGACAGGGTCGGGCTATGGCTACACCTTC,CASSVTGSGYGYTF
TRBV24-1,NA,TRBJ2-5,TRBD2,TGTGCCACCAGTGCTCCGGGGGGGGATGAGACCCAGTACTTC,CATSAPGGDETQYF
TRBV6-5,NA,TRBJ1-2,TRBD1,TGTGCCAGCAGGCCATCCGGGACAGGGGGCGGTGGCTACACCTTC,CASRPSGTGGGGYTF
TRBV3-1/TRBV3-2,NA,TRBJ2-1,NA,TGTGCCAGCAGCCAAGACCTAGCGAAATACAATGAGCAGTTCTTC,CASSQDLAKYNEQFF
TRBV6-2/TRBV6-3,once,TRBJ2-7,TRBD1,TGTGCCAGCAGTTATATGGACAGGGTGAAGGACGAGCAGTACTTC,CASSYMDRVKDEQYF
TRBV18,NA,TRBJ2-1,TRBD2,TGTGCCAGCTCACGAGGGACTAGCGGGGACTCCTACAATGAGCAGTTCTTC,CASSRGTSGDSYNEQFF
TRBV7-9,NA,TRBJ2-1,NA,TGTGCCAGCAGCTTAGGGGTGTTTGGGGGCGGCTACAATGAGCAGTTCTTC,CASSLGVFGGGYNEQFF
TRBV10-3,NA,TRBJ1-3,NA,TGTGCCATCAGTGACGCCAGGGGTGGTGGAAACACCATATATTTT,CAISDARGGGNTIYF
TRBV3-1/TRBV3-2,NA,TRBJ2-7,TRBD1,TGTGCCAGCACCTCAGAGGGGCAGGGGGAGTACTTC,CASTSEGQGEYF
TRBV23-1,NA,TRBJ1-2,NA,TGCGCCAGCAGTCCAAAAAAGGGGGATAGGGGTAACTATGGCTACACCTTC,CASSPKKGDRGNYGYTF
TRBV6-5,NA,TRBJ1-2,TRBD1,TGTGCCAGAAGTCCCGGGACAGGGTTTGGCTACACCTTC,CARSPGTGFGYTF
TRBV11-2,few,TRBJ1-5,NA,TGTGCCAGCAGCTTATTTTATAGGGGCAGGATAGATCAGCCCCAGCATTTT,CASSLFYRGRIDQPQHF
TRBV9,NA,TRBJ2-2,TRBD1,TGTGCCAGCAGCGTAGACTTAGGACCGGGACAGGGTGTAACCGGGGAGCTGTTTTTT,CASSVDLGPGQGVTGELFF
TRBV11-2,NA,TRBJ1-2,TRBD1,TGTGCCACCCGGGACAGGACATATGGCTACACCTTC,CATRDRTYGYTF
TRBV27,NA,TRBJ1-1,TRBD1,TGTGCCAGCAGTCCATTGACAGGGAAGTCTGAAGCTTTCTTT,CASSPLTGKSEAFF
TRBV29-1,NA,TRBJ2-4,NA,TGCAGCGTTGTTGAGGTTTCCAAAAACATTCAGTACTTC,CSVVEVSKNIQYF
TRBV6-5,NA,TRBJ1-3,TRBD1,TGTGCCAGCAGCGTTGACAGGGACTCTGGAAACACCATATATTTT,CASSVDRDSGNTIYF
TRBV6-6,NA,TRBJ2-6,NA,TGTGCCAGCAGCTCCGGGACTGACTCTGGGGCCAACGTCCTGACTTTC,CASSSGTDSGANVLTF
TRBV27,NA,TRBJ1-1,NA,TGTGCCAGCAGTTTGTGGGGGGGGAGGACTGAAGCTTTCTTT,CASSLWGGRTEAFF
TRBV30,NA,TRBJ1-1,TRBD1,TGTGCCTGCCTCTTGACAGGGGTTAACACTGAAGCTTTCTTT,CACLLTGVNTEAFF
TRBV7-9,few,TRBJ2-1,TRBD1,TGTGCCAGCAGCTCCGGGACAGGGGGCTACAATGAGCAGTTCTTC,CASSSGTGGYNEQFF
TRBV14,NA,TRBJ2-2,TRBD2,TGTGCCAGCAGCCCCTCTCCGGCGGGGGGTAACACCGGGGAGCTGTTTTTT,CASSPSPAGGNTGELFF
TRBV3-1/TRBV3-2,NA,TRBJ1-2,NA,TGTGCCAGCAGCCAAGAAGGACTTGATGGCTACACCTTC,CASSQEGLDGYTF
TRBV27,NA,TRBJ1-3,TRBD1,TGTGCCAGCAGTTTATCTCGTACAGGGGTAGGAAACACCATATATTTT,CASSLSRTGVGNTIYF
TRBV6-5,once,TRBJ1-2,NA,TGTGCCAGCAGTAGGGTGGCGGGGCCGGATGGCTACACCTTC,CASSRVAGPDGYTF
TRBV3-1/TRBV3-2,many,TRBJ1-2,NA,TGTGCCAGCAGCCAATTAAACTATGGCTACACCTTC,CASSQLNYGYTF
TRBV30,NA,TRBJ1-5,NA,TGTGCCTGGAGCCCCTACTATGCGGCCGAGACAGTCTTT,CAWSPYYAAETVF
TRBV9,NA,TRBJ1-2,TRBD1,TGTGCCAGCAGCGTTACAGGGGCTGGCTACACCTTC,CASSVTGAGYTF
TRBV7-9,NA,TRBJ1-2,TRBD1,TGTGCCAGCAGTCGGACAGGGGACTATGGCTACACCTTC,CASSRTGDYGYTF
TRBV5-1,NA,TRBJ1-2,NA,TGCGCCAGCAGCTTGGAGAGATCTAGTTATGGCTACACCTTC,CASSLERSSYGYTF
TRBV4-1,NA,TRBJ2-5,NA,TGCGCCAGCAGCCAAACTAGGTACCAAGAGACCCAGTACTTC,CASSQTRYQETQYF
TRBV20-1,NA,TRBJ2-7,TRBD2,TGCAGTGCTAGTAGCGGGGACCCCTCCTACGAGCAGTACTTC,CSASSGDPSYEQYF
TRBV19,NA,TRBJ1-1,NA,TGTGCCAGTACCGTAGACAGTTACACTGAAGCTTTCTTT,CASTVDSYTEAFF
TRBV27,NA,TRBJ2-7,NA,TGTGCCAGCAGTAAATCCGGGACTGCTACGATATACGAGCAGTACTTC,CASSKSGTATIYEQYF
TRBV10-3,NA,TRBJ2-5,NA,TGTGCCATCAGTGAAGGCAGGGAAGAGACCCAGTACTTC,CAISEGREETQYF
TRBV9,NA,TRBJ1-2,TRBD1,TGTGCCAGCAGCGAACAGGGGGCTAACTATGGCTACACCTTC,CASSEQGANYGYTF
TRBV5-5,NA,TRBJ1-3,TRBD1,TGTGCCAGCAGCCAGCGACAGGGGGTTGGAAACACCATATATTTT,CASSQRQGVGNTIYF
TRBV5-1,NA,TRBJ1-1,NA,TGCGCCAGCAGCTTGGAGCTGGACAGGAACACTGAAGCTTTCTTT,CASSLELDRNTEAFF
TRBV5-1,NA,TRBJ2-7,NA,TGCGCCAGCAGCCCGGATTTTGCGGGGTTTCTCGAGCAGTACTTC,CASSPDFAGFLEQYF
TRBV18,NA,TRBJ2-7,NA,TGTGCCAGCTCACCACCGGGAGTCTACGAGCAGTACTTC,CASSPPGVYEQYF
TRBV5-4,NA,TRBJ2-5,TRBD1,TGTGCCAGCAGCTACGGACAGGCCCAAGAGACCCAGTACTTC,CASSYGQAQETQYF
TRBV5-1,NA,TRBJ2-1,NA,TGCGCCAGCAGCTTGGTTGGGGCTGAGCAGTTCTTC,CASSLVGAEQFF
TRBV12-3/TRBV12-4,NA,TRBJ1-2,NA,TGTGCCAGCAGTCCAGGGGATTTCTATGGCTACACCTTC,CASSPGDFYGYTF
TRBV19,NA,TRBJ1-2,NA,TGTGCCAGTAGTATATGGGTTGGAGACGGCTACACCTTC,CASSIWVGDGYTF
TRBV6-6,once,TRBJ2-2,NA,TGTGCCAGCAGTTACTCCGTCGGGGAAAACACCGGGGAGCTGTTTTTT,CASSYSVGENTGELFF
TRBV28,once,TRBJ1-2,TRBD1,TGTGCCAGCAGTTTCCCAACCGGGACAGGGAATTTCCATGGCTACACCTTC,CASSFPTGTGNFHGYTF
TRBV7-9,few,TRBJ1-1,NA,TGTGCCAGCAGCTACATGATACAGGGAGAAGCTTTCTTT,CASSYMIQGEAFF
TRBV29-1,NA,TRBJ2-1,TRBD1,TGCAGCGTTGAAGTAAGGGACAGGGATCCTAATGAGCAGTTCTTC,CSVEVRDRDPNEQFF